This TCR beta chain was profiled in a study of OX40 agonist ivuxolimab in advanced cancers. Blood was sampled at baseline, cycle 4 day 1, and cycle 7 day 1. This CDR3 spans 16 amino acids. V lost 3 bases and J lost 6; bases outside the gene matches: 8. CDR1 is SGDLS and CDR2 is YYNGEE in the germline V gene. Clones were read by immunoSEQ multiplex PCR, and TCRdb kept only the in-frame ones, dropping some. The table has around 70,000 clones, around 90% seen once. V gene TRBV9 combines with J gene TRBJ2-3, with 12 nucleotides matching TRBD1. This receptor was taken from an adult with an advanced solid tumor such as melanoma, head and neck, liver or kidney cancer. Specimen: CD4+ or CD8+ T cells sorted from blood, collected in a trial of the OX40 agonist ivuxolimab. CDR3 sequence: CASSGRGQGAQDTQYF. The CDR3 DNA sequence: TGTGCCAGCAGCGGTAGGGGACAGGGGGCGCAGGATACGCAGTATTTT.